Presented here are 5 T cell receptor beta chains from one specimen sequenced in a study of cytomegalovirus exposure and HLA in healthy donors. This table comes from immunoSEQ multiplex PCR, and its TCRdb copy is limited to in-frame clones, with some not included. The table lists some 110,000 clones, around 88% of them singletons. The sequencing input was PBMCs. Every receptor here comes from a man aged 18 to 29 in good health and CMV-seronegative.

Note on this clone: The sample carries other DNA sequences with the same CDR3. CDR3 protein: CASSFRGNTEAFF. CDR3 in DNA: TGTGCCAGCAGTTTTAGGGGAAACACTGAAGCTTTCTTT. The V gene is TRBV27, the J gene TRBJ1-1; weak D call: TRBD1 (5 bases). Germline V lookup: CDR1 MNHEY, CDR2 SMNVEV (reference sequence). This CDR3 is built from 13 residues. V shed 3 bases and J shed 2 bases, with 7 bases lying between them.

The chain carries TRBV6-1 and TRBJ1-4, with 7 bases identical to TRBD1. Germline V gene sequence: CDR1 MNHNS, CDR2 SASEGT. V dropped 8 bases and J dropped 4; count of bases not matched to a gene: 4. This CDR3 region has 13 residues. The CDR3 here is CASGQAYNEKLFF. CDR3 DNA: TGTGCCAGCGGACAGGCATATAATGAAAAACTGTTTTTT.

This clone was seen once. V gene TRBV5-1 combines with J gene TRBJ1-1, with no clear D. Germline assignment: CDR1 SGHRS and CDR2 YFSETQ. The CDR3 covers 15 residues. The V and J ends lost 0 bases and 1 base respectively, with 10 bases between them. DNA of the CDR3: TGCGCCAGCAGCTTGGTCCTCCCGGGGAACACTGAAGCTTTCTTT. Residues: CASSLVLPGNTEAFF. Full variable domain (remainder filled in from reference TRBV5-1 and TRBJ1-1): KAGVTQTPRYLIKTRGQQVTLSCSPISGHRSVSWYQQTPGQGLQFLFEYFSETQRNKGNFPGRFSGRQFSNSRSEMNVSTLELGDSALYLCASSLVLPGNTEAFFGQGTRLTVV.

The chain carries TRBV7-9 and TRBJ2-1, with TRBD2 matching 12 bases. The CDR3 spans 15 residues. Germline lookup yields CDR1 SEHNR and CDR2 FQNEAQ (reference sequence). Losses at the gene ends were 2 bases for V and 8 bases for J; bases not matched to a gene: 4. The CDR3 loop reads CASSLLAGGLDEQFF. DNA of the CDR3: TGTGCCAGCAGCTTACTAGCGGGAGGGCTGGATGAGCAGTTCTTC.

This clone was recorded once. This rearrangement joins TRBV7-9 to TRBJ2-7; D may be TRBD1 (7 bases). V lost 5 bases, J lost 2 bases, and 16 bases lay in between. The CDR3 has 15 amino acids. CDR1 and CDR2 from the germline V gene are SEHNR and FQNEAQ (reference sequence). CDR3 in amino acids: CASSPGGTDPYEQYF. The DNA of the CDR3 is TGTGCCAGCAGCCCAGGAGGGACAGATCCCTACGAGCAGTACTTC.